Sequencing of this TCR beta chain was carried out in a study of blood T cell repertoires in COVID-19. The wider study: Samples came from the United States, Italy and Spain, spanning acute and convalescent COVID-19. T cells, B-cell-depleted T cells, or PBMCs supplied cDNA or gDNA.

From germline, CDR1 is KGHSH and CDR2 LQKENI. Losses at the gene ends were 6 bases for V and 5 bases for J; bases not matched to a gene: 4. The CDR3 runs 14 residues. Per the authors' pipeline: Nucleated cell counts were estimated from reference gene primer amplification. Sequenced by immunoSEQ multiplex PCR; TCRdb stores in-frame clones only, minus some. That table is the source of V, J and clone size, and D and trimming were worked out from the DNA. The table includes approximately 360,000 clones, roughly 90% detected once. The sequence derives from a middle-aged man with acute or convalescent COVID-19. The sequenced sample consisted of peripheral blood. The genes are TRBV18 and TRBJ1-4; TRBD1 aligns across 9 bases. CDR3 amino acids: CASSRQGGNEKLFF. CDR3 bases: TGTGCCAGCTCGCGACAGGGGGGAAATGAAAAACTGTTTTTT.